This T cell receptor beta chain was captured by sequencing in a study of early T cells in non-severe SARS-CoV-2 infection. Study as a whole: Sequenced bulk RNA came from whole blood that was unsorted, and chains were unpaired.

Study findings and constraints: There was a bias toward anti-spike CD8 responses in VDJdb matching, which missed private and CD4 specificities.

This clonotype was seen repeatedly, ten times or more. The antigen is unknown. Each CDR3 protein gets one entry after TCRdb re-called the 5' RACE reads with MiXCR. The repertoire includes about 48,000 distinct CDR3 sequences, about 7.4% of them detected once, and 5% to 6.5% sits in the top ten. The germline V gene encodes CDR1 DFQATT and CDR2 SNEGSKA (reference sequence). The CDR3 is 14 amino acids. The ends lost 2 bases at V and 2 bases at J; junction bases unmatched: 5. The receptor was derived from an adult who was a healthcare worker with PCR-confirmed SARS-CoV-2 infection or an uninfected control (not recorded which). The V gene is TRBV20-1, the J gene TRBJ2-5, with 7 bases aligning to TRBD2. Sequencing input: whole blood. In nucleotides, the CDR3 is TGCAGTGCTAGAAAAGGACTAGGTCAAGAGACCCAGTACTTC. As protein: CSARKGLGQETQYF.